This entry lists 9 T cell receptor beta chains sequenced from one sample in a study of T cells in Graves' hyperthyroidism and ophthalmopathy. Researchers amplified the TCR beta CDR3 regions from RNA transcripts. The HTBI primer set served for first-round RT-PCR of the TCR CDR3. TCRdb reanalysed the multiplex PCR reads using MiXCR and keeps one entry per CDR3 protein. The sample records about 600,000 distinct CDR3 sequences, around 15% being singletons. Sequenced material: blood. The receptors shown here come from a middle-aged woman with Graves' ophthalmopathy.

This clonotype was seen more than once but under ten times. The genes are TRBV6-1 and TRBJ1-1, with TRBD1 matching over 7 bases. Trimming took 6 bases from V and 0 from J; bases not matched to a gene: 7. The CDR3 is made up of 15 amino acids. Germline V CDR1 and CDR2: MNHNS, SASEGT. CDR3 loop: CASSPTGRMNTEAFF. In DNA, the CDR3 is TGTGCCAGCAGCCCGACAGGGCGCATGAACACTGAAGCTTTCTTT.

The table lists this clonotype with many counts. The rearrangement uses TRBV11-2 and TRBJ2-7; D unclear. Germline V gene lookup returns CDR1 SGHAT and CDR2 FQNNGV. V was pared by 1 base and J by 2 bases, with 6 bases between. This CDR3 is built from 13 residues. The CDR3 DNA reads TGTGCCAGCAGCTTAGGTCACCCCTACGAGCAGTACTTC. This sequence encodes CASSLGHPYEQYF.

This clonotype turned up a few times. This chain uses TRBV7-9 with TRBJ2-1; 7 positions agree with TRBD2. The CDR3 sequence is 13 residues long. Trimming removed 5 bases from V and 10 bases from J; junction bases left unmatched: 8. In germline, CDR1 is SEHNR, CDR2 FQNEAQ (reference sequence). The CDR3: CASSITGTTEQFF. DNA of the CDR3: TGTGCCAGCAGCATCACCGGGACTACCGAGCAGTTCTTC. The variable domain in full, with the rest retrieved from reference TRBV7-9 and TRBJ2-1, is DTGVSQNPRHKITKRGQNVTFRCDPISEHNRLYWYRQTLGQGPEFLTYFQNEAQLEKSRLLSDRFSAERPKGSFSTLEIQRTEQGDSAMYLCASSITGTTEQFFGPGTRLTVL.

In this sample, this clonotype turned up a few times. The chain has TRBV20-1 and TRBJ1-2, with D unclear. Germline-derived CDR1 and CDR2 are DFQATT and SNEGSKA (reference sequence). Trimming stripped 5 bases from V and 8 bases from J, with 15 bases between. The CDR3 length is 12 residues. CDR3 sequence reads: CSAPQAISGYTF. The DNA of the CDR3 is TGCAGTGCTCCCCAAGCCATCAGCGGCTACACCTTC.

In the case of this clonotype: This may be a read error: a much more frequent sequence differs by one nucleotide. The chain is built from TRBV20-1 and TRBJ2-7; 10 nucleotides align to TRBD1. CDR3 length equals 14 residues. J was trimmed by 3 bases and V by 2 bases; bases with no gene match: 4. Germline V gives CDR1 DFQATT, CDR2 SNEGSKA (reference sequence). The CDR3 bases are TGCAGTGCTAGACCGGGACAGGGGAGCTACGAGCAGTACTTC. Protein sequence: CSARPGQGSYEQYF.

This clonotype has at least ten counts. In nucleotides, the CDR3 is TGTGCCAGCAGCCAAGGGACAACAACTAATGAAAAACTGTTTTTT. Protein sequence: CASSQGTTTNEKLFF. The rearrangement joins TRBV11-1 to TRBJ1-4; D may be TRBD1 (6 bases). V lost 5 bases and J lost 0, with 10 bases in between. The germline CDR1 and CDR2 sequences are SGHAT and FQDESV (reference sequence). The CDR3 length is 15 residues.

The chain employs TRBV15 and TRBJ2-1; 10 bases are a match to TRBD1. The CDR3 has 17 residues. Trimming removed 0 bases from V and 6 bases from J; junction bases left unmatched: 8. The germline V gene encodes CDR1 LNHNV and CDR2 YYDKDF (reference sequence). CDR3 region: CATSRDEAGTGVNEQFF. The CDR3, as DNA: TGTGCCACCAGCAGAGATGAGGCCGGGACAGGGGTCAATGAGCAGTTCTTC.

As to this clonotype: A read error may be the cause here, since a much bigger clone is one base away. The chain employs TRBV2 and TRBJ2-7, with D possibly being TRBD2 (5 bases). The J call may be in error: the DNA end matches TRBJ2-1 better. Germline-derived CDR1 and CDR2 are SNHLY and FYNNEI. CDR3 length equals 12 residues. The CDR3 is CASKAGPYEQFF. CDR3 in DNA: TGTGCCAGCAAGGCGGGCCCCTACGAGCAGTTCTTC.

For the CDR3, the DNA is TGTGCCAGCAGTGAACAAAGGCTAAATACGCAGTATTTT. Protein sequence: CASSEQRLNTQYF. The chain recombines TRBV6-1 with TRBJ2-3; D not certain. The CDR3 totals 13 residues. With 2 bases removed from V and 7 bases from J, the gap between germline ends came to 10 bases. Germline lookup yields CDR1 MNHNS and CDR2 SASEGT.